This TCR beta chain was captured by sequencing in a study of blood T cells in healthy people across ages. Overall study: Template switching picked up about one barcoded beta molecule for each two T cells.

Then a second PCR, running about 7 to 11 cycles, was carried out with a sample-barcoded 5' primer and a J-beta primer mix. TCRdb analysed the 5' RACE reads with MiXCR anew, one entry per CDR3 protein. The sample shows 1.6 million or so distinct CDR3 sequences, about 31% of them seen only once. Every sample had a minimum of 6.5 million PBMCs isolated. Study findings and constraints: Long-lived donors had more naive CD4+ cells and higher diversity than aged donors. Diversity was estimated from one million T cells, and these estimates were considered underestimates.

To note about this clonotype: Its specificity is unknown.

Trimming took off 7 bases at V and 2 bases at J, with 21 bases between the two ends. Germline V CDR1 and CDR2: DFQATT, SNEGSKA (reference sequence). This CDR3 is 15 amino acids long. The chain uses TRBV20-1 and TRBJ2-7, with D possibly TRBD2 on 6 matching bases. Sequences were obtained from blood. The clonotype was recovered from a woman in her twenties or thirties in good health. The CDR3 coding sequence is TGCAGTGATAGCAAACCCAGGACTACCACCTACGAGCAGTACTTC. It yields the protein CSDSKPRTTTYEQYF.